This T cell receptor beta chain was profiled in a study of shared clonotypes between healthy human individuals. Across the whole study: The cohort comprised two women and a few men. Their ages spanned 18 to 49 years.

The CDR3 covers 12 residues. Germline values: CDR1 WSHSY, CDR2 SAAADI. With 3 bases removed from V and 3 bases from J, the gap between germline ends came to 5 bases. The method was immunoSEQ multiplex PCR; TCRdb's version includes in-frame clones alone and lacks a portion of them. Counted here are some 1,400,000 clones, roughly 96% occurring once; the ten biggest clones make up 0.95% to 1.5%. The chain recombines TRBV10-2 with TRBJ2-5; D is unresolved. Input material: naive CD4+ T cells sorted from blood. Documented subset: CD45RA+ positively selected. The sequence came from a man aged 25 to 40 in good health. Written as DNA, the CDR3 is TGCGCCAGCAGTGATCACAAAGAGACCCAGTACTTC. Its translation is CASSDHKETQYF.